This is a list of T cell receptor beta chains from one sample in a study of T-cell reconstitution after alpha-beta-depleted transplantation in children. One entry per CDR3 protein results from TCRdb running MiXCR on the PCR reads. The top ten clones hold about a third of a sample with 500,000 to 750,000 distinct CDR3 sequences, over 20% of them seen once. The specimen comprised PBMCs, sampled before TCRalphabeta/CD19-depleted stem cell transplant. These receptors all stem from a boy under two years old with Wiskott-Aldrich syndrome, due to receive a stem cell transplant. Both conserved end residues are part of each CDR3.

V	J	CDR3
TRBV5-1	TRBJ2-1	CASSRGQGSEQFF
TRBV28	TRBJ1-1	CASTWTANTEAFF
TRBV20-1	TRBJ1-1	CSARGTLRRNTEAFF
TRBV19	TRBJ2-1	CASTPPTGLLKNEQFF
TRBV20-1	TRBJ2-3	CSARVGAGVLDTQYF
TRBV28	TRBJ2-5	CASSSFGSGSTETQYF
TRBV5-1	TRBJ2-7	CASSSGHLYEQYF
TRBV20-1	TRBJ2-2	CSARRVRLAGTGELFF
TRBV5-1	TRBJ2-3	CASGTGGADTQYF
TRBV20-1	TRBJ2-1	CSARGQTYNEQFF
TRBV6-5	TRBJ2-7	CASSYSGSVYEQYF
TRBV29-1	TRBJ1-1	CSVGTGGGEAFF
TRBV6-2/TRBV6-3	TRBJ2-1	CASIRGLNPYNEQFF
TRBV20-1	TRBJ2-1	CSAREVLAGPNNEQFF
TRBV10-2	TRBJ2-3	CASSESRGGTDTQYF
TRBV28	TRBJ2-3	CASSGGVRGTDTQYF
TRBV28	TRBJ1-2	CASSPGGPYNYGGYTF
TRBV30	TRBJ2-2	CAWRSFGKGNTGELFF
TRBV6-5	TRBJ2-7	CASSYSSSGSSYEQYF
TRBV20-1	TRBJ1-5	CSASLAGPRDQPQHF
TRBV12-3/TRBV12-4	TRBJ1-2	CASRRNPRQGNYGYTF
TRBV5-1	TRBJ2-7	CASSLTQGAGEQYF
TRBV20-1	TRBJ2-1	CSADRFWGSYNEQFF
TRBV4-2	TRBJ2-1	CASSQGAGVSIYNEQFF
TRBV28	TRBJ2-2	CASSLAGPLAGELFF
TRBV7-9	TRBJ2-7	CASSLKPGYEQYF
TRBV20-1	TRBJ2-1	CSASPGRGGNEQFF
TRBV5-6	TRBJ2-5	CASSPRTGGTKTQYF
TRBV7-2	TRBJ2-2	CASSLSGGPYTGELFF
TRBV19	TRBJ2-1	CASSKLGGSYNEQFF
TRBV5-1	TRBJ2-7	CASSLEKGILPPYEQYF
TRBV5-1	TRBJ2-4	CASSLDPANWLKNLQYF
TRBV5-1	TRBJ2-7	CASSLVVSLPPYEQYF
TRBV29-1	TRBJ2-5	CSVRDGTQYF
TRBV5-1	TRBJ2-5	CASSLVGEIGETQYF
TRBV7-2	TRBJ2-7	CASSLAGEGFYEQYF
TRBV7-2	TRBJ1-3	CASSLRGSADGNTIYF
TRBV5-1	TRBJ2-5	CASSTISGSQETQYF
TRBV5-1	TRBJ2-3	CASSRGRTDTQYF
TRBV6-2/TRBV6-3	TRBJ2-1	CASSNLGVNEQFF
TRBV4-1	TRBJ1-3	CASSQDFSGRTGGSGNTIYF
TRBV10-3	TRBJ1-6	CAISPVGIDNSPLHF
TRBV5-1	TRBJ2-1	CASSLGGFAEQFF
TRBV5-1	TRBJ2-1	CASSLSGNEQFF
TRBV20-1	TRBJ2-3	CSAQLSGRAADTQYF
TRBV18	TRBJ1-4	CASSPRDGNEKLFF
TRBV20-1	TRBJ2-3	CSAREERYTDTQYF
TRBV3-1	TRBJ2-3	CASSPPESYTDTQYF
TRBV2	TRBJ2-1	CASSEGTLIYNEQFF
TRBV29-1	TRBJ2-5	CSALGWGTQETQYF
TRBV7-9	TRBJ2-1	CASSLGGLAGNEQFF